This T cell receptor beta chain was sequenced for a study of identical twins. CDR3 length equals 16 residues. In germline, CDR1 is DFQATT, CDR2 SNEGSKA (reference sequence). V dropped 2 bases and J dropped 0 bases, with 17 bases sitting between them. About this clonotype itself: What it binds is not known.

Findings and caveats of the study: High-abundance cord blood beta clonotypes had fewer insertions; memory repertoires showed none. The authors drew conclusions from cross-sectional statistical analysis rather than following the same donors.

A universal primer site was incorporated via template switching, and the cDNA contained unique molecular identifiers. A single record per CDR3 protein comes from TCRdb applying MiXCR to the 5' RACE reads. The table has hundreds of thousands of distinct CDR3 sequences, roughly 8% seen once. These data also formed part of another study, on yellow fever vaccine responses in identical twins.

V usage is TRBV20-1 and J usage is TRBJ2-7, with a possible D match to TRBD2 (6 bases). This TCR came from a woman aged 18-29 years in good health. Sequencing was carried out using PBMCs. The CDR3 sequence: CSARQLGGLSSYEQYF. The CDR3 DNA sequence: TGCAGTGCTAGACAGTTGGGAGGCCTGAGCTCCTACGAGCAGTACTTC.